A selection of T cell receptor beta chains follows, all from one sample in a study of CD8 T cells in ankylosing spondylitis. TCRdb reanalysed the 5' RACE reads using MiXCR and keeps one entry per CDR3 protein. The repertoire includes fewer than 250,000 distinct CDR3 sequences, more than 25% of them detected once, and roughly 4.2% sits in the top ten. Specimen: blood, either unsorted or a sorted T cell fraction (not recorded which). These receptor sequences come from a male donor with ankylosing spondylitis or in good health (not recorded which). Each CDR3 is given with its conserved first and last residue. A D gene is named only where the DNA matches it firmly. Clone size, where shown, is once, few, many, or a class for clones that have expanded.

d_gene: -; v_gene: TRBV7-9; j_gene: TRBJ2-5; abundance: once; CDR3aa: CASSLTPNQETQYF; CDR3nt: TGTGCCAGCAGCCTCACACCAAACCAAGAGACCCAGTACTTC
d_gene: TRBD1; v_gene: TRBV6-5; j_gene: TRBJ2-5; abundance: -; CDR3aa: CASRLGQGKETQYF; CDR3nt: TGTGCCAGCAGATTAGGACAGGGAAAAGAGACCCAGTACTTC
d_gene: -; v_gene: TRBV7-9; j_gene: TRBJ2-7; abundance: -; CDR3aa: CASSPVGAYEQYF; CDR3nt: TGTGCCAGCAGCCCAGTGGGAGCTTACGAGCAGTACTTC
d_gene: -; v_gene: TRBV7-9; j_gene: TRBJ2-3; abundance: -; CDR3aa: CASSLRPGLDTQYF; CDR3nt: TGTGCCAGCAGCTTACGACCGGGGTTGGATACGCAGTATTTT
d_gene: TRBD1; v_gene: TRBV12-3/TRBV12-4; j_gene: TRBJ2-3; abundance: few; CDR3aa: CASSTRQGARTDTQYF; CDR3nt: TGTGCCAGCAGTACAAGACAGGGGGCTCGCACAGATACGCAGTATTTT
d_gene: -; v_gene: TRBV20-1; j_gene: TRBJ1-2; abundance: -; CDR3aa: CSAPRTSYTGYTF; CDR3nt: TGCAGTGCTCCCCGCACGAGCTACACGGGCTACACCTTC
d_gene: -; v_gene: TRBV10-3; j_gene: TRBJ2-1; abundance: -; CDR3aa: CAITDALNEQFF; CDR3nt: TGTGCCATCACAGACGCACTCAATGAGCAGTTCTTC
d_gene: TRBD1; v_gene: TRBV5-5; j_gene: TRBJ1-2; abundance: -; CDR3aa: CASSGTGKVYGYTF; CDR3nt: TGTGCCAGCAGTGGGACAGGGAAGGTTTACGGCTACACCTTC
d_gene: -; v_gene: TRBV21-1; j_gene: TRBJ2-1; abundance: -; CDR3aa: CASSKGGTDNEQFF; CDR3nt: TGTGCCAGCAGCAAAGGGGGGACAGACAATGAGCAGTTCTTC
d_gene: TRBD1; v_gene: TRBV20-1; j_gene: TRBJ2-5; abundance: -; CDR3aa: CSAPGWQGAIVRETQYF; CDR3nt: TGCAGTGCACCGGGGTGGCAGGGGGCAATTGTTAGAGAGACCCAGTACTTC
d_gene: TRBD1; v_gene: TRBV29-1; j_gene: TRBJ1-1; abundance: -; CDR3aa: CSVAGTGATEAFF; CDR3nt: TGCAGCGTAGCCGGGACAGGGGCGACTGAAGCTTTCTTT
d_gene: -; v_gene: TRBV29-1; j_gene: TRBJ1-2; abundance: -; CDR3aa: CSVGQEYGYTF; CDR3nt: TGCAGCGTTGGACAGGAGTATGGCTACACCTTC
d_gene: -; v_gene: TRBV4-1; j_gene: TRBJ1-4; abundance: -; CDR3aa: CASSQNPLGGSAGEKLFF; CDR3nt: TGCGCCAGCAGCCAGAACCCATTGGGTGGGTCAGCCGGTGAAAAACTGTTTTTT